This TCR beta chain was captured in a study of blood T cell repertoires in COVID-19. The germline V gene has CDR1 LGHNA and CDR2 YSLEER. This CDR3 comprises 16 residues. With V trimmed by 4 bases and J by 7 bases, 10 bases remained unmatched. Profiling relied on immunoSEQ multiplex PCR, and the TCRdb table lists in-frame clones only, not all of them. The profile shows a few hundred thousand clones, roughly 90% of them singletons. Sequenced: PBMCs or T cells enriched from blood (not recorded which). This sequence originates from a woman in her 30s who had recovered from COVID-19. This sequence joins TRBV4-3 and TRBJ2-1; 10 bases fit TRBD1. The CDR3 here is CASSLATGGFVNEQFF. CDR3 bases: TGCGCCAGCAGCCTAGCGACAGGGGGCTTCGTAAATGAGCAGTTCTTC.